The 9 T cell receptor beta chains presented below share a single source sample, sequenced in a study of T-cell memory formation after mild COVID-19. In TCRdb, the 5' RACE reads were re-called with MiXCR into one record per CDR3 protein. There are approximately 480,000 distinct CDR3 sequences in the sample; roughly 18% occur only once, and 9% to 15% lies in the top ten. The sample taken for sequencing was PBMCs or a T cell subset sorted from them (not recorded which). The receptors stem from an adult woman who had mild COVID-19 (a few samples of this study predate the infection). Cell type and time point are not known.

The chain employs TRBV29-1 and TRBJ2-7, with D unclear. The V end was cut by 5 bases, the J end by 2 bases, with 10 bases between. The length of the CDR3 is 12 residues. In germline, CDR1 is SQVTM, CDR2 ANQGSEA. The CDR3 reads CSVSNRTYEQYF. CDR3 sequence (DNA): TGCAGCGTTAGTAACAGAACCTACGAGCAGTACTTC.

This clonotype has only a few counts. V usage is TRBV9 and J usage is TRBJ2-7; D possibly corresponds to TRBD2 (5 bases). The CDR3 covers 15 residues. The V and J ends lost 0 bases and 2 bases respectively, with 12 bases between them. From germline, CDR1 is SGDLS and CDR2 YYNGEE. The chain's CDR3 is CASSVGRSGTYEQYF. In DNA form, the CDR3 reads TGTGCCAGCAGCGTAGGGAGGTCAGGTACCTACGAGCAGTACTTC.

The gene calls are TRBV5-1 and TRBJ2-5, with no clear D. This CDR3 spans 16 amino acids. The ends were cut back, 0 bases at V and 5 bases at J, with 17 bases in the middle. Germline V gene sequence: CDR1 SGHRS, CDR2 YFSETQ. DNA of the CDR3: TGCGCCAGCAGCTTGGCCGGAGCGTCCCAATTGGAGACCCAGTACTTC. Translation: CASSLAGASQLETQYF.

This clonotype was seen a single time. V is TRBV7-2 and J is TRBJ2-2, with D hard to call. The CDR3 contains 15 residues. The germline V and J ends were trimmed by 5 bases and 4 bases, with 14 bases remaining between them. CDR1 is SGHTA and CDR2 is FQGNSA in the germline V gene. For the CDR3, the DNA is TGTGCCAGCAGCCACCCCCGGGCCTTCACCGGGGAGCTGTTTTTT. It specifies CASSHPRAFTGELFF. Using reference TRBV7-2 and TRBJ2-2 for the parts outside the CDR3, the full variable domain is GAGVSQSPSNKVTEKGKDVELRCDPISGHTALYWYRQSLGQGLEFLIYFQGNSAPDKSGLPSDRFSAERTGGSVSTLTIQRTQQEDSAVYLCASSHPRAFTGELFFGEGSRLTVL.

This rearrangement joins TRBV4-1 to TRBJ2-2, with 7 nucleotides matching TRBD2. V was pared by 4 bases and J by 9 bases, with 11 bases of the junction left unmatched. This CDR3 comprises 15 residues. Per germline, CDR1 MGHRA and CDR2 YSYEKL. This CDR3 reads CASSRTETSTRELFF. Written as DNA, the CDR3 is TGCGCCAGCAGCCGGACGGAGACTAGCACGCGGGAGCTGTTTTTT.

This clonotype was recorded a few times. This chain joins TRBV12-3 or TRBV12-4 and TRBJ1-5, with D perhaps matching TRBD1 (5 bases). Trimming left V 4 bases short and J 1 base short, with 26 bases between. CDR3 length: 20 residues. CDR3 sequence (DNA): TGTGCCAGCAGTTCGGCGGGGGACCCCTGGAATTTCGCAAGCAATCAGCCCCAGCATTTT. As protein: CASSSAGDPWNFASNQPQHF.

This clonotype occurred a few times. This chain links TRBV7-9 with TRBJ2-2; D is perhaps TRBD1 or TRBD2 (5 bases each). The germline V and J ends were trimmed by 5 bases and 4 bases, with 17 bases remaining between them. This CDR3 is built from 16 residues. Germline lookup yields CDR1 SEHNR and CDR2 FQNEAQ (reference sequence). The DNA of the CDR3 is TGTGCCAGCAGCGAAGCCGGGACCCGCTTCACCGGGGAGCTGTTTTTT. Translation: CASSEAGTRFTGELFF.

This clonotype has more than one count but fewer than ten. The rearrangement joins TRBV7-9 to TRBJ2-2; no firm D call. V was clipped by 7 bases and J by 1 base, with 10 bases between them. Germline V CDR1 and CDR2: SEHNR, FQNEAQ (reference sequence). This CDR3 has 14 residues. CDR3 residues: CASTPLGNTGELFF. DNA for the CDR3: TGTGCCAGCACCCCCCTAGGGAACACCGGGGAGCTGTTTTTT.

J is TRBJ1-5 and V is TRBV30; the D gene is possibly TRBD1 (5 bases). The ends were cut back, 2 bases at V and 7 bases at J, with 12 bases in the middle. CDR1 GTSNPN and CDR2 SVGIG come from the germline V gene (reference sequence). The length of the CDR3 is 13 residues. The CDR3, as DNA: TGTGCCTGGAGTTCTGGAGGGGACCAGCCCCAGCATTTT. As protein: CAWSSGGDQPQHF.